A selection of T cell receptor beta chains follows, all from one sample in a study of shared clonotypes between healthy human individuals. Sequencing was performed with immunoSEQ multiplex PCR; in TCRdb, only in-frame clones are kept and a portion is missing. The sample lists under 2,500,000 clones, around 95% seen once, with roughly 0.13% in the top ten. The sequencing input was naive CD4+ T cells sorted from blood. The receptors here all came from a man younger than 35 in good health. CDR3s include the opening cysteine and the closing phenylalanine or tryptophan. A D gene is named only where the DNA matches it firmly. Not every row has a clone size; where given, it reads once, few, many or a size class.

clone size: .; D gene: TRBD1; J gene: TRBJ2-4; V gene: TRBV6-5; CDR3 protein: CASSSTGASQYF; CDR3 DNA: TGTGCCAGCAGCTCGACAGGGGCCTCGCAGTACTTC
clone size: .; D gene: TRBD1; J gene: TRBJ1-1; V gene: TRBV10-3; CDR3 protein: CAIRGTGDTEAFF; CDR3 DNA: TGTGCCATCAGAGGGACAGGGGACACTGAAGCTTTCTTT
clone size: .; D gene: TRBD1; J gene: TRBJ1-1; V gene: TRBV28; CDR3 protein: CASRSPGGSTEAFF; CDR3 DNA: TGTGCCAGCAGATCACCAGGGGGGAGCACTGAAGCTTTCTTT
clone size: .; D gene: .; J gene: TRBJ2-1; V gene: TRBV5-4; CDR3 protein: CASSFWGAGRYNKQFF; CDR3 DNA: TGTGCCAGCAGCTTTTGGGGGGCGGGTCGATACAATAAGCAGTTCTTC
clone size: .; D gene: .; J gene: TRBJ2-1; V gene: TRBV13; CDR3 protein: CASRNRPHNEQFF; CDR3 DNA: TGTGCCAGCAGGAATCGTCCCCACAATGAGCAGTTCTTC
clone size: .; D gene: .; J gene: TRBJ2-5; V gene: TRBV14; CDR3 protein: CASSQGTGTQYF; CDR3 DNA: TGTGCCAGCAGCCAAGGGACGGGGACCCAGTACTTC
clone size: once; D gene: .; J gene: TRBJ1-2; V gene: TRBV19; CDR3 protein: CASTDPNRVGYTF; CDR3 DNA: TGTGCCAGTACCGATCCCAACAGGGTTGGCTACACCTTC
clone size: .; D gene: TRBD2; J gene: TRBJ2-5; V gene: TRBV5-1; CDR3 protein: CASSLGLAGVKTETQYF; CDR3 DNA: TGCGCCAGCAGCTTGGGGCTAGCGGGGGTAAAAACGGAGACCCAGTACTTC
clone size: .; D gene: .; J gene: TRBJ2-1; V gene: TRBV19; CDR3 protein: CASITGTGNEQFF; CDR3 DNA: TGTGCCAGTATCACTGGGACGGGTAATGAGCAGTTCTTC
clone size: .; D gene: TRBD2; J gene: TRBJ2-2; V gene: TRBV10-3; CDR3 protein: CAISGTSGGAGGELFF; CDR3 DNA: TGTGCCATCAGTGGGACTAGCGGGGGGGCCGGCGGGGAGCTGTTTTTT
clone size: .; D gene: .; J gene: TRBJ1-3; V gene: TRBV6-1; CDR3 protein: CASSDRGGTSGNTIYF; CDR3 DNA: TGTGCCAGCAGTGATCGGGGGGGGACCTCTGGAAACACCATATATTTT
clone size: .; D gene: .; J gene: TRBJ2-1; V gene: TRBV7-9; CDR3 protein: CASSTYNEQFF; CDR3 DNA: TGTGCCAGCAGCACGTACAATGAGCAGTTCTTC
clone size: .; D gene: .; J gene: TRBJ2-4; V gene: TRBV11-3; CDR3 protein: CASSLGGGGENIQYF; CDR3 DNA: TGTGCCAGCAGCTTAGGGGGAGGGGGCGAAAACATTCAGTACTTC
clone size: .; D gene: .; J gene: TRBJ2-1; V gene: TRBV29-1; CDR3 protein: CSVVFLADEQFF; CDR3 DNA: TGCAGCGTTGTTTTCCTAGCCGATGAGCAGTTCTTC
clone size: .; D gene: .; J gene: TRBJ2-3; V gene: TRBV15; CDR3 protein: CATSSLGGLLTDTQYF; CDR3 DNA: TGTGCCACCAGCTCCCTGGGGGGCCTCCTCACAGATACGCAGTATTTT
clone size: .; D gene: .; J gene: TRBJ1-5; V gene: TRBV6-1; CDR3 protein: CASSVQGYNQPQHF; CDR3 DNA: TGTGCCAGCAGTGTACAGGGATACAATCAGCCCCAGCATTTT
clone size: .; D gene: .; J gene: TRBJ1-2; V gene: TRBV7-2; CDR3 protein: CASSFGTPGGYTF; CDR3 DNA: TGTGCCAGCAGCTTTGGGACCCCAGGTGGCTACACCTTC
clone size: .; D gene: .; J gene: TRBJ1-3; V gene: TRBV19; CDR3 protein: CASSVGTDGNTIYF; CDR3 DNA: TGTGCCAGTAGTGTCGGGACGGACGGAAACACCATATATTTT
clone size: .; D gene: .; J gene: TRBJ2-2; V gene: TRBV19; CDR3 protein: CASSIPSNTGELFF; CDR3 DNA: TGTGCCAGTAGTATACCTTCGAACACCGGGGAGCTGTTTTTT
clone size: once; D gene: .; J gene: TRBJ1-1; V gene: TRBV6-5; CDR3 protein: CASSSIGGTEAFF; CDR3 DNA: TGTGCCAGCAGTTCGATCGGAGGCACTGAAGCTTTCTTT
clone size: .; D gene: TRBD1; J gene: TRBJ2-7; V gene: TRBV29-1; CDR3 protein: CSGRDSSYEQYF; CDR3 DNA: TGCAGCGGCCGGGACAGCTCCTACGAGCAGTACTTC
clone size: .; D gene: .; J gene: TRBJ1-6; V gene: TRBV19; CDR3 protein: CASSPESSYNSPLHF; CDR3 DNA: TGTGCCAGTAGTCCGGAGAGCTCCTATAATTCACCCCTCCACTTT
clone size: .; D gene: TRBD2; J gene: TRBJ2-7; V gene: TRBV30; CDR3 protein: CAWRAGWTSGGSYEQYF; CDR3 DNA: TGTGCCTGGAGAGCGGGGTGGACTAGCGGGGGCTCCTACGAGCAGTACTTC
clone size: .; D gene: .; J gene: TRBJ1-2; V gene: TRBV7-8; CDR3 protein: CASSLGAGSVNYGYTF; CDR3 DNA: TGTGCCAGCAGCTTAGGGGCCGGCAGCGTAAACTATGGCTACACCTTC
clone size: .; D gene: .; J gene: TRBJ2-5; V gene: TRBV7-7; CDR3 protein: CASSPVQGRGETQYF; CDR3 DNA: TGTGCTAGCAGCCCAGTCCAGGGGCGAGGGGAGACCCAGTACTTC
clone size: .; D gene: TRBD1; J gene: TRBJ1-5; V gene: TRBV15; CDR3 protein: CATSRETGVQPQHF; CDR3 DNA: TGTGCCACCAGCAGAGAGACAGGGGTGCAGCCCCAGCATTTT
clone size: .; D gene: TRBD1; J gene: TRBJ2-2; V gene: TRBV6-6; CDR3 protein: CASSYTTGPGELFF; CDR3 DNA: TGTGCCAGCAGTTACACGACAGGGCCCGGGGAGCTGTTTTTT